The subject of this entry is one TCR beta chain. The entry originates in a study of blood T cell repertoires in COVID-19. Study background: The United States, Italy and Spain supplied acute and convalescent COVID-19 samples. T cells, B-cell-depleted T cells, or PBMCs provided the cDNA or gDNA that served as material.

Profiling relied on immunoSEQ multiplex PCR, and the TCRdb table lists in-frame clones only, not all of them. The sample yields around 250,000 clones, roughly 82% seen once. Germline CDR1 and CDR2: MNHEY and SMNVEV (reference sequence). The CDR3 has 15 amino acids. V was clipped by 3 bases and J by 5 bases, with 16 bases between them. The V and J genes are TRBV27 and TRBJ1-1; TRBD1 is a possible D gene (5 bases). The sample comprised peripheral blood. The TCR was taken from an elderly man with acute or convalescent COVID-19. This CDR3 reads CASSLLGHLATEAFF. The CDR3 DNA follows: TGTGCCAGCAGTTTGTTGGGGCACCTTGCGACTGAAGCTTTCTTT.